The clone carrying this TCR beta chain was found many times. Its antigen is not identified. This entry comes from a study of T cells in Graves' hyperthyroidism and ophthalmopathy. Study-level results: Blood also held most thyroid clonotypes expanded beyond 0.001.

Germline V gene lookup returns CDR1 SGHTA and CDR2 FQGTGA. This CDR3 is 15 amino acids long. The V gene lost 2 bases and the J gene lost 1 base, with 11 bases spanning the gap. Amplified regions were TCR beta CDR3 sequences from RNA transcripts. In the first-round RT-PCR of the TCR CDR3, the HTBI primer set was used. TCRdb reprocessed the multiplex PCR reads with MiXCR, giving one entry per CDR3 protein. Among roughly 96,000 distinct CDR3 sequences listed, around 50% were seen once. Each diagnosis drew on symptoms, thyroxine, TRAb, thyroid ultrasound and orbital computed tomography findings. The chain couples TRBV7-3 to TRBJ2-5; D is uncertain. The clonotype originates from a woman aged 40 to 50 with Graves' hyperthyroidism. The sequenced material came from blood. This CDR3 reads CASSLYGRTQETQYF. In nucleotides, the CDR3 is TGTGCCAGCAGCTTATACGGACGGACCCAAGAGACCCAGTACTTC.